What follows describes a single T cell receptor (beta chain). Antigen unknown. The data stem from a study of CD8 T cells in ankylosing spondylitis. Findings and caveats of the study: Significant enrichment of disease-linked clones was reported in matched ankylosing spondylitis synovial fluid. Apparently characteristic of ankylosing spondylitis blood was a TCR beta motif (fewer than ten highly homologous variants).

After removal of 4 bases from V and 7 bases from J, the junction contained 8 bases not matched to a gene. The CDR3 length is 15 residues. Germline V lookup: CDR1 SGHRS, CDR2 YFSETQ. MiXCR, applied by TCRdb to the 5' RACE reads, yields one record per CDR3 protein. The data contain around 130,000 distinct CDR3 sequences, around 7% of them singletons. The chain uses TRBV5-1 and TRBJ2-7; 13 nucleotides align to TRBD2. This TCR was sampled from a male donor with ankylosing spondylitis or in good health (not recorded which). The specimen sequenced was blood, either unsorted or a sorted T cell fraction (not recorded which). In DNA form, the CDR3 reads TGCGCCAGCAGCCCGTACGGACTAGCGGGGGATGAGCAGTACTTC. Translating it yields CASSPYGLAGDEQYF.